This entry is about one TCR beta chain. Those with hyperthyroidism were 18 to 65 years old, newly diagnosed, and ill for under 2 months. The source of the sample is a study of T cells in Graves' hyperthyroidism and ophthalmopathy. What was amplified from RNA transcripts were TCR beta CDR3 regions. The HTBI set primed first-round TCR CDR3 RT-PCR. TCRdb processed the multiplex PCR reads anew with MiXCR; each CDR3 protein has one entry. The table lists about 700,000 distinct CDR3 sequences, 11% to 15% of them singletons. Trimming removed 1 base at V and 4 bases at J, with 11 bases between. This CDR3 has 15 amino acids. The V gene's germline CDR1 is MNHEY and CDR2 SVGAGI.

The chain has TRBV6-5 and TRBJ2-1; possible D gene TRBD1, 5 bases. Sequenced: blood. This TCR was recovered from a woman between 18 and 30 years old with Graves' hyperthyroidism. CDR3 sequence reads: CASSYLASGYNEQFF. CDR3 DNA: TGTGCCAGCAGTTACTTGGCGTCAGGGTACAATGAGCAGTTCTTC.